The clone carrying this T cell receptor (beta chain) was detected many times. The antigen remains undetermined. The CDR3 loop spans 11 amino acids. Trimming shortened V by 5 bases and J by 7 bases, and 6 bases separated the two germline ends. These data originate in a study of response to subunit inactivated influenza vaccine. Study observations and caveats: The authors proposed limited new T cell recruitment per seasonal influenza vaccination.

TCRdb re-called the RT-PCR reads through MiXCR, storing one row per CDR3 protein. The sample holds 500,000 to 600,000 distinct CDR3 sequences, about 14% seen once. V is TRBV12-3 or TRBV12-4 and J is TRBJ2-1, with TRBD1 as a possible D gene (5 bases). Sample: PBMCs from blood, taken 11 to 12 days after vaccination. This sequence originates from a man between 50 and 59 years old who received an inactivated influenza vaccine. The CDR3 region is CASSRGNEQFF. The CDR3 bases are TGTGCCAGCAGTAGGGGAAATGAGCAGTTCTTC.